This is a list of T cell receptor beta chains from one sample in a study of molecular identifiers for immune sequencing clone quantification. TCRdb re-derived calls from the PCR reads in MiXCR, one entry per CDR3 protein. The sample records about 640,000 distinct CDR3 sequences, approximately 20% being singletons. The sample consisted of naive CD8+ T cells from blood, with Jurkat cell RNA spiked in. Source of these receptors: a human donor in good health. Some libraries in this study had Jurkat cell RNA spiked in. Each CDR3 is given without its conserved first and last residue. Rows give clone size only sometimes, using once, few, many, or a class for an expanded clone.

j_call v_call clone_size cdr3_aa
TRBJ2-5 TRBV7-6 many ASSLGMVQYEETQY
TRBJ1-1 TRBV10-2 many ASSESRGRNTEAF
TRBJ2-7 TRBV7-9 . ASSSTWAEAPYEQY
TRBJ1-4 TRBV2 few ASGEIGPGEKLF
TRBJ2-5 TRBV6-5 . ATLGLPQETQY
TRBJ2-1 TRBV20-1 . SARVVVPYNEQF
TRBJ2-1 TRBV27 . ASSLLPMNEQF
TRBJ2-1 TRBV9 . GSSVEAGRRARYNEQF
TRBJ2-5 TRBV29-1 many SVEEPPSGRGETQY
TRBJ2-2 TRBV9 many ASSVRSGRSNTGELF
TRBJ2-7 TRBV7-9 few ASSLQNPYEQY
TRBJ1-1 TRBV19 few AGSISQGLNTEAF
TRBJ1-1 TRBV6-5 many ASSYGQGDTEAF
TRBJ1-3 TRBV11-3 . ASSSGTGGVDSGNTIY
TRBJ2-5 TRBV19 many ASSMDESETQY
TRBJ1-6 TRBV29-1 few SVEWGALDSPLH
TRBJ2-5 TRBV6-5 many ASSYWEQGGETQY
TRBJ1-1 TRBV7-8 . ASSLTFQGLFTEAF
TRBJ2-2 TRBV27 . ASSLIGVGGELF
TRBJ2-2 TRBV7-9 many ASSLGAARLDTGELF
TRBJ2-7 TRBV4-3 . ASSQWAGDYEQY
TRBJ2-3 TRBV9 few ASEDRGTDTQY
TRBJ2-7 TRBV6-5 . ASGPCGGCEQY
TRBJ2-5 TRBV7-6 . ASSLGLDETQY
TRBJ2-6 TRBV11-2 . ASRSGTSVSGANVLT
TRBJ1-2 TRBV14 . ASSQFKQGYGYT
TRBJ1-1 TRBV28 . ASSLDGPPGANTEAF
TRBJ2-7 TRBV7-9 many ASSLGPGQGAHEQY
TRBJ2-2 TRBV4-1 . ASIQGVAGELF
TRBJ2-1 TRBV11-2 . ASKRTSTNYNEQF
TRBJ2-7 TRBV19 many ASSMGAYEQY
TRBJ1-6 TRBV28 many ASSSTPYRAGGSPLH
TRBJ1-4 TRBV28 many ASSPGSGINEKLF
TRBJ2-2 TRBV20-1 . SASYVNHGELF
TRBJ1-1 TRBV7-8 many ASSLAGQGEMNTEAF
TRBJ1-2 TRBV27 few ASSTTGAYLSYGYT
TRBJ1-1 TRBV7-9 many ASTYRPEAF
TRBJ2-7 TRBV3-2 . ASSQDFEGSRAYEQY
TRBJ1-2 TRBV2 many ASSGGSGGLRHT
TRBJ2-5 TRBV24-1 few ATSDLGTRGIETQY
TRBJ1-5 TRBV6-2/TRBV6-3 . ASSYSAGNQPQH
TRBJ2-3 TRBV27 . ASSNVAGQGTDTQY
TRBJ2-7 TRBV6-5 . ASSPTSGYEAYEQY
TRBJ1-1 TRBV21-1 few ASNPRDKGVNTEAF
TRBJ2-5 TRBV5-1 many ASSLWGSETQY